The 21 T cell receptor beta chains given below trace back to one sample, sequenced in a study of post-analysis software for immune sequencing data. Which antigens these TCRs recognize remains unknown. Presence of unique molecular identifiers characterized the TCR beta cDNA libraries. TCRdb reanalysed the PCR reads using MiXCR and keeps one entry per CDR3 protein. The table has roughly 700,000 distinct CDR3 sequences, 30% seen once. Study outcomes and limitations: A few TRBV segments appeared more often in patients than in controls, and TRBV5-6, TRBV5-1 and TRBV20-1 were among these.

Material for sequencing was blood. The receptors were sampled from a girl aged 5 to 17 with multiple sclerosis.

A few counts support this clonotype. The CDR3 sequence is CASSRSGSGEQYF. The CDR3 DNA reads as TGTGCCAGCAGCCGCAGCGGGAGCGGGGAGCAGTACTTC. The chain couples TRBV25-1 to TRBJ2-7; TRBD2 matches at 8 bases. V shed 6 bases, J shed 7 bases, and the junction held 8 bases outside the gene matches. CDR1 is MGHDK and CDR2 is SYGVNS in the germline V gene. This CDR3 has 13 amino acids.

The gene calls are TRBV3-1 and TRBJ1-3; the D is unclear. The germline gives CDR1 LGHDT, CDR2 YNNKEL (reference sequence). V was pared by 4 bases and J by 0 bases, with 13 bases between. The CDR3 contains 16 residues. The CDR3 spells CASSPRVLSSGNTIYF. DNA for the CDR3: TGTGCCAGCAGCCCCCGGGTTCTAAGCTCTGGAAACACCATATATTTT.

The V gene is TRBV6-6, the J gene TRBJ1-5, with 11 bases matching TRBD1. This CDR3 has 17 residues. Germline values: CDR1 MNHNY, CDR2 SVGAGI (reference sequence). J gave up 1 base and V 6 bases, and 8 bases lay outside the gene matches. For the CDR3, the DNA is TGTGCCAGCAGCCGTGGACAGGGGGCAGGGAGCAATCAGCCCCAGCATTTT. This encodes CASSRGQGAGSNQPQHF.

This chain links TRBV7-9 with TRBJ1-4; possible D gene TRBD1, 5 bases. The CDR3 runs to 12 residues. CDR1 and CDR2 from the germline V gene are SEHNR and FQNEAQ (reference sequence). Trimming stripped 6 bases from V and 7 bases from J, with 9 bases between. The CDR3 loop reads CASRLDTEKLFF. Here the CDR3 DNA reads TGTGCCAGCAGACTGGACACTGAAAAACTGTTTTTT.

This chain uses TRBV10-3 with TRBJ2-1, with D maybe TRBD2 (6 bases). The CDR3 sequence is 12 residues long. In germline, CDR1 is ENHRY, CDR2 SYGVKD. V lost 6 bases, J lost 4 bases, and 7 bases lay in between. CDR3 protein: CAIRDYYNEQFF. In DNA form, the CDR3 reads TGTGCCATCAGGGACTATTACAATGAGCAGTTCTTC.

V and J are TRBV27 and TRBJ2-5, with 7 nucleotides matching TRBD2. The CDR3 totals 14 residues. V lost 4 bases and J lost 4; bases outside the gene matches: 6. Per the germline V gene, CDR1 is MNHEY and CDR2 is SMNVEV (reference sequence). CDR3 DNA sequence: TGTGCCAGCAGTTGGGACTACCCCCGAGAGACCCAGTACTTC. Translation: CASSWDYPRETQYF.

The chain joins TRBV5-6 to TRBJ2-1; the D is unclear. The V and J ends lost 0 bases and 3 bases respectively, with 10 bases between them. The germline CDR1 and CDR2 sequences are SGHDT and YYEEEE. CDR3 length: 15 amino acids. CDR3 sequence reads: CASSLVTGYYNEQFF. The CDR3 DNA sequence: TGTGCCAGCAGCTTGGTTACTGGATACTACAATGAGCAGTTCTTC.

Only a few counts were recorded for this clonotype. The CDR3 sequence is CATSDRTSGGARHEQFF. The CDR3 nucleotides read TGTGCCACCAGTGACCGGACTAGCGGGGGGGCCAGGCACGAGCAGTTCTTC. The chain combines TRBV24-1 with TRBJ2-1; 15 bases match TRBD2. Trimming at V came to 4 bases and at J to 10 bases, leaving 10 bases not matched to a gene. The CDR3 consists of 17 residues. From germline, CDR1 is KGHDR and CDR2 SFDVKD.

The genes are TRBV24-1 and TRBJ2-5, with D unresolved. Germline V gene lookup returns CDR1 KGHDR and CDR2 SFDVKD. V was pared by 4 bases and J by 4 bases, with 18 bases between. The CDR3 is 16 residues long. CDR3 region: CATSEPHGTARETQYF. Written as DNA, the CDR3 is TGTGCCACCAGTGAGCCTCATGGTACAGCCCGAGAGACCCAGTACTTC.

A few counts support this clonotype. The chain employs TRBV24-1 and TRBJ1-1, with a weak D call TRBD1 (5 bases). The CDR3 has 13 residues. Germline V gene sequence: CDR1 KGHDR, CDR2 SFDVKD. V was trimmed by 4 bases and J by 5 bases, leaving 10 bases between them. The chain's CDR3 is CATSDPRTTEAFF. CDR3 sequence (DNA): TGTGCCACCAGTGACCCTCGGACAACTGAAGCTTTCTTT.

This clonotype appeared a few times. This chain links TRBV4-3 with TRBJ2-1; 7 positions agree with TRBD2. The CDR3 runs 14 residues. CDR1 and CDR2 from the germline V gene are LGHNA and YSLEER. V lost 3 bases, J lost 7 bases, and 6 bases stayed unmatched. The CDR3 DNA reads TGCGCCAGCAGCCAGGGGGAGGGCCTGAATGAGCAGTTCTTC. Translated, it gives CASSQGEGLNEQFF.

This sequence joins TRBV14 and TRBJ2-5; TRBD1 matches at 7 bases. The better agreement between TRBJ2-7 and the DNA end casts doubt on the J call. CDR1 is SGHDN, CDR2 FVKESK, per germline. The CDR3 consists of 14 residues. The CDR3 DNA reads as TGTGCCAGCAGCCCACGCCGTCGGGACAGCGAGCAGTACTTC. Its protein is CASSPRRRDSEQYF.

This clonotype has a handful of counts. The chain joins TRBV6-1 to TRBJ2-3; 10 bases are a match to TRBD1. V lost 8 bases and J lost 5; bases outside the gene matches: 4. Germline CDR1 MNHNS, CDR2 SASEGT. CDR3 length: 13 residues. Here the CDR3 reads CASDRGRIDTQYF. In DNA form, the CDR3 reads TGTGCCAGCGACAGGGGGCGCATAGATACGCAGTATTTT.

Points on this clonotype: Since a much larger clone is just one base distant, this may be a read error. In DNA, the CDR3 is TGCAGCGTTGAATATGGACCGACCCTCGGTCAGCCCCAGCATTTT. Translation: CSVEYGPTLGQPQHF. This chain links TRBV29-1 with TRBJ1-5; D is uncertain. Germline V CDR1 and CDR2: SQVTM, ANQGSEA. The ends were cut back, 2 bases at V and 6 bases at J, with 17 bases in the middle. This CDR3 has 15 amino acids.

This clonotype was found a few times. V and J are TRBV7-2 and TRBJ2-7; a possible D gene is TRBD2 (5 bases). The germline V and J ends were trimmed by 7 bases and 1 base, with 14 bases remaining between them. The CDR3 length is 14 residues. From germline, CDR1 is SGHTA and CDR2 FQGNSA. The CDR3 DNA reads TGTGCCAGCACCTTCGATCCGGGGTCCTACGAGCAGTACTTC. Translating it yields CASTFDPGSYEQYF.

This chain joins TRBV7-6 and TRBJ2-1; perhaps TRBD2 as D (5 bases). V was clipped by 3 bases and J by 8 bases, with 11 bases between them. This CDR3 has 13 residues. Germline values: CDR1 SGHVS, CDR2 FNYEAQ. The CDR3 nucleotides are TGTGCCAGCAGCTTGCGGATCGGGGATGAGCAGTTCTTC. This encodes CASSLRIGDEQFF.

The chain recombines TRBV6-2 or TRBV6-3 with TRBJ2-7, with D unclear. The length of the CDR3 is 16 residues. Trimming removed 2 bases at V and 6 bases at J, with 20 bases between. Germline V gene data show CDR1 as MNHEY and CDR2 as SVGEGT. The CDR3 DNA reads as TGTGCCAGCAGTTACCCAGAGGACCGACAAGGTGGCGAGCAGTACTTC. Amino acid sequence: CASSYPEDRQGGEQYF.

This clonotype was recorded a few times. The chain uses TRBV5-1 and TRBJ2-7; D gene uncertain. V was pared by 4 bases and J by 5 bases, with 10 bases between. CDR1 is SGHRS, CDR2 YFSETQ, per germline. The CDR3 has 12 residues. The CDR3 spells CASSRPSDEQYF. CDR3 sequence (DNA): TGCGCCAGCAGCCGGCCGTCTGACGAGCAGTACTTC.

This chain connects TRBV7-8 to TRBJ2-3, with a tentative D call TRBD1 (6 bases). The length of the CDR3 is 17 residues. Germline CDR1 reads SGHVS; CDR2 reads FQNEAQ. Between the trimmed V and J ends, which lost 5 bases and 2 bases, there was a span of 20 bases. The CDR3 spells CASSRPSGTKITDTQYF. The CDR3 DNA reads as TGTGCCAGCAGCCGCCCCTCCGGGACAAAGATCACAGATACGCAGTATTTT.

V and J are TRBV20-1 and TRBJ2-3; perhaps D is TRBD1 or TRBD2 (5 bases each). This CDR3 comprises 13 residues. Germline V gene sequence: CDR1 DFQATT, CDR2 SNEGSKA (reference sequence). The V end lost 6 bases, the J end lost 2 bases, and 12 bases lay between the germline ends. The DNA for the CDR3 is TGCAGTGCCGGGGACCGATACACAGATACGCAGTATTTT. Translation gives CSAGDRYTDTQYF.

This clonotype was seen more than once but under ten times. The rearrangement joins TRBV4-3 to TRBJ2-5; 8 bases align to TRBD2. After removal of 2 bases from V and 4 bases from J, the junction contained 3 bases not matched to a gene. CDR1 and CDR2 (germline): LGHNA, YSLEER. There are 14 residues in the CDR3. The CDR3 DNA follows: TGCGCCAGCAGCCAAAGCGGGAGCCGAGAGACCCAGTACTTC. This translates into CASSQSGSRETQYF.